This TCR beta chain was retrieved from a study of T cell responses to AZD1222 COVID-19 vaccine. Findings of the study overall: Unmutated variant regions are reportedly targeted by nearly half of spike-specific TCRs.

This clone was observed once. Its matching antigen is unknown. Germline CDR1 SGHRS, CDR2 YFSETQ. This CDR3 comprises 15 residues. J gave up 9 bases and V 0 bases, and 5 bases lay outside the gene matches. The table came from immunoSEQ multiplex PCR; TCRdb's copy has only in-frame clones and leaves some out. The data contain under 150,000 clones, roughly 92% of them singletons. This clonotype was sampled from an adult who received the AZD1222 COVID-19 vaccine. The chain recombines TRBV5-1 with TRBJ2-1, with 11 positions matching TRBD2. This material consisted of peripheral blood, taken 28 days after the second AZD1222 dose. The CDR3: CASSLVAGGLVEQFF. The CDR3 DNA is TGCGCCAGCAGCTTGGTAGCGGGAGGGCTAGTTGAGCAGTTCTTC. Full variable domain (rest looked up from reference TRBV5-1 and TRBJ2-1): KAGVTQTPRYLIKTRGQQVTLSCSPISGHRSVSWYQQTPGQGLQFLFEYFSETQRNKGNFPGRFSGRQFSNSRSEMNVSTLELGDSALYLCASSLVAGGLVEQFFGPGTRLTVL.